Shown below are 21 T cell receptor beta chains from a single sample sequenced in a study of blood T cell repertoires in COVID-19. Libraries were prepared by immunoSEQ multiplex PCR; TCRdb keeps only in-frame clonotypes and omits some of them. The sample contains over 300,000 clones, roughly 88% of which appear only once. Sequencing input: PBMCs or T cells enriched from blood (not recorded which). The receptor source for this set is a woman in her twenties or thirties with acute COVID-19.

The V call is TRBV7-9, the J call TRBJ2-1; D may be TRBD1 (6 bases). CDR1 is SEHNR, CDR2 FQNEAQ, per germline (reference sequence). The CDR3 length is 16 residues. Trimming left V 5 bases short and J 0 bases short, with 14 bases between. The CDR3 region is CASSPTGLRSYNEQFF. CDR3 coding DNA: TGTGCCAGCAGCCCGACAGGTTTACGCTCCTACAATGAGCAGTTCTTC.

The rearrangement joins TRBV5-1 to TRBJ2-3; the match to TRBD2 covers 8 bases. With V trimmed by 0 bases and J by 0 bases, 6 bases remained unmatched. The CDR3 runs 17 residues. Germline V gene lookup returns CDR1 SGHRS and CDR2 YFSETQ. CDR3 sequence reads: CASSLAPSGGSTDTQYF. CDR3 sequence (DNA): TGCGCCAGCAGCTTGGCCCCGAGCGGGGGTAGCACAGATACGCAGTATTTT.

The V call is TRBV21-1, the J call TRBJ1-2. TRBV21-1 is a pseudogene. This CDR3 region has 16 residues. In DNA form, the CDR3 reads TGTGCCAGCAGCAAAGATAGGAGGGGTTCAAACTATGGCTACACCTTC. Translated, it gives CASSKDRRGSNYGYTF.

The chain has TRBV9 and TRBJ2-3, with 9 bases aligning to TRBD1. Germline trimming cut 0 bases from V and 4 bases from J; bases unmatched to any gene: 12. Germline loops: CDR1 SGDLS, CDR2 YYNGEE. The CDR3 spans 18 residues. Here the CDR3 reads CASSVDDFGTGGPDTQYF. The CDR3 bases are TGTGCCAGCAGCGTAGACGATTTTGGAACAGGGGGCCCAGATACGCAGTATTTT.

The chain combines TRBV5-1 with TRBJ1-5, with D tentatively TRBD1 (5 bases). The CDR3 runs to 18 residues. Germline CDR1 reads SGHRS; CDR2 reads YFSETQ. Trimming shortened V by 4 bases and J by 3 bases, and 23 bases separated the two germline ends. The CDR3 region has the DNA TGCGCCAGCAGCCCAGGGTTATTAGGCGCGGCGATCAATCAGCCCCAGCATTTT. This gives the protein CASSPGLLGAAINQPQHF.

This chain connects TRBV27 to TRBJ1-2; tentative D call: TRBD1 (6 bases). Deletions cut 6 bases from V and 3 bases from J, with 17 bases between. This CDR3 has 15 amino acids. Germline V gene data show CDR1 as MNHEY and CDR2 as SMNVEV (reference sequence). The CDR3: CASRAWDTKDYGYTF. The CDR3 nucleotides read TGTGCCAGCAGGGCGTGGGACACCAAAGACTATGGCTACACCTTC.

This clone was recorded once. The CDR3 nucleotides read TGCAGCGTAGGATCTTACAGGGCGCGGATGAACACTGAAGCTTTCTTT. The encoded protein is CSVGSYRARMNTEAFF. This rearrangement joins TRBV29-1 to TRBJ1-1; tentatively, D is TRBD1 (6 bases). This CDR3 has 16 amino acids. With 6 bases removed from V and 0 bases from J, the gap between germline ends came to 20 bases. Germline V gene data show CDR1 as SQVTM and CDR2 as ANQGSEA.

This chain uses TRBV19 with TRBJ1-5; 7 bases line up with TRBD1. Germline V CDR1 and CDR2: LNHDA, SQIVND (reference sequence). The trim removed 1 base at V and 5 bases at J, leaving 8 bases unmatched. The CDR3 spans 16 residues. This chain's CDR3 is CASSIATGPNYQPQHF. In nucleotides, the CDR3 is TGTGCCAGTAGTATAGCGACAGGGCCTAATTATCAGCCCCAGCATTTT.

The chain employs TRBV4-1 and TRBJ2-7, with a possible D match to TRBD2 (6 bases). This CDR3 is built from 12 residues. Deletions cut 1 base from V and 7 bases from J, with 8 bases between. CDR1 MGHRA and CDR2 YSYEKL come from the germline V gene. The CDR3 sequence is CASSQAAGEQYF. The CDR3 DNA is TGCGCCAGCAGCCAAGCCGCGGGGGAGCAGTACTTC.

This chain uses TRBV9 with TRBJ2-1; D might be TRBD2 (6 bases). Germline CDR1 and CDR2: SGDLS and YYNGEE. The CDR3 sequence is 17 residues long. The V and J ends lost 0 bases and 1 base respectively, with 14 bases between them. The CDR3 sequence is CASSVGAGPASYNEQFF. CDR3 in DNA: TGTGCCAGCAGCGTAGGAGCGGGCCCCGCATCCTACAATGAGCAGTTCTTC.

Worth noting for this clone: This same CDR3 is encoded by further DNA sequences in the sample. The V and J genes are TRBV12-3 or TRBV12-4 and TRBJ2-7, with a weak D call TRBD1 (5 bases). The CDR3 has 13 residues. The V end lost 6 bases, the J end lost 3 bases, and 12 bases lay between the germline ends. The CDR3 protein is CASRGQGSYEQYF. CDR3 sequence (DNA): TGTGCCAGCAGGGGGCAGGGAAGCTACGAGCAGTACTTC.

The chain combines TRBV7-9 with TRBJ2-7, with 10 nucleotides matching TRBD1. V shed 8 bases and J 4 bases; nucleotides not matched to a gene: 8. This CDR3 has 14 residues. From germline, CDR1 is SEHNR and CDR2 FQNEAQ (reference sequence). The CDR3 DNA reads as TGTGCCAGCGACAGGGGGCCGGGTTTGTACGAGCAGTACTTC. Translated: CASDRGPGLYEQYF.

The genes are TRBV11-3 and TRBJ2-2; perhaps TRBD1 as D (5 bases). This CDR3 comprises 13 residues. V shed 8 bases and J shed 4 bases, with 11 bases lying between them. Per the germline V gene, CDR1 is SGHNT and CDR2 is YENEEA. The CDR3 coding sequence is TGTGCCAGCGGCCTCAGGGCCACCGGGGAGCTGTTTTTT. The encoded protein is CASGLRATGELFF. Full variable domain (remainder filled in from reference TRBV11-3 and TRBJ2-2): EAGVVQSPRYKIIEKKQPVAFWCNPISGHNTLYWYLQNLGQGPELLIRYENEEAVDDSQLPKDRFSAERLKGVDSTLKIQPAELGDSAVYLCASGLRATGELFFGEGSRLTVL.

The rearrangement links TRBV10-3 to TRBJ1-4; possible D gene TRBD1, 6 bases. V lost 6 bases, J lost 0 bases, and 8 bases lay in between. CDR1 ENHRY and CDR2 SYGVKD come from the germline V gene. The CDR3 spans 14 residues. CDR3 sequence (DNA): TGTGCCATCAGGGACAGTGCAACTAATGAAAAACTGTTTTTT. This sequence encodes CAIRDSATNEKLFF.

The CDR3 DNA follows: TGTGCCAGCAGTTCAGGGTACGGAAAATACGAGCAGTACTTC. Amino acid sequence: CASSSGYGKYEQYF. The rearrangement uses TRBV27 and TRBJ2-7; a possible D gene is TRBD1 (5 bases). CDR1 is MNHEY and CDR2 is SMNVEV in the germline V gene (reference sequence). This CDR3 has 14 amino acids. V shed 4 bases and J shed 4 bases, with 14 bases lying between them.

This clone was detected only a few times. V usage is TRBV30 and J usage is TRBJ1-3; D may be TRBD1 (5 bases). This CDR3 has 13 amino acids. Germline-derived CDR1 and CDR2 are GTSNPN and SVGIG (reference sequence). V was shortened by 0 bases and J by 4 bases, with 7 bases between the two germline ends. CDR3 in DNA: TGTGCCTGGAGTGTAGGGGCAGGAAACACCATATATTTT. This codes for CAWSVGAGNTIYF. Based on the CDR3 plus reference TRBV30 and TRBJ1-3, the full variable domain is SQTIHQWPATLVQPVGSPLSLECTVEGTSNPNLYWYRQAAGRGLQLLFYSVGIGQISSEVPQNLSASRPQDRQFILSSKKLLLSDSGFYLCAWSVGAGNTIYFGEGSWLTVV.

V is TRBV7-9 and J is TRBJ1-5; 9 nucleotides agree with TRBD1. The CDR3 runs 16 residues. CDR1 is SEHNR, CDR2 FQNEAQ, per germline (reference sequence). The trim removed 5 bases at V and 4 bases at J, leaving 9 bases unmatched. DNA of the CDR3: TGTGCCAGCAGCAAGGGACAGGGTGATTGGAATCAGCCCCAGCATTTT. Translating gives CASSKGQGDWNQPQHF.

J is TRBJ2-3 and V is TRBV30; maybe TRBD2 (7 bases). V was trimmed by 2 bases and J by 0 bases, leaving 18 bases between them. The germline V gene encodes CDR1 GTSNPN and CDR2 SVGIG (reference sequence). The CDR3 is made up of 17 amino acids. This CDR3 reads CAWSSSGGLFSTDTQYF. The CDR3 DNA follows: TGTGCCTGGAGTTCGTCCGGGGGGCTATTTAGCACAGATACGCAGTATTTT.

The J gene is TRBJ2-1, the V gene TRBV24-1, with D possibly being TRBD2 (6 bases). Germline CDR1 reads KGHDR; CDR2 reads SFDVKD. Trimming shortened V by 1 base and J by 8 bases, and 17 bases separated the two germline ends. The CDR3 is made up of 16 amino acids. The CDR3 spells CATSDFPRTRRDEQFF. DNA of the CDR3: TGTGCCACCAGTGATTTTCCGCGGACCCGGAGGGATGAGCAGTTCTTC.

The chain has TRBV3-1 (or the pseudogene TRBV3-2) and TRBJ2-3; TRBD1 matches at 7 bases. V shed 4 bases, J shed 0 bases, and the junction held 4 bases outside the gene matches. CDR1 is LGHDT and CDR2 is YNNKEL in the germline V gene (reference sequence). This CDR3 spans 15 amino acids. The CDR3 sequence is CASSPSTGSTDTQYF. CDR3 nucleotide sequence: TGTGCCAGCAGCCCCTCGACAGGGAGCACAGATACGCAGTATTTT.

The chain has TRBV19 and TRBJ1-5; weak D call: TRBD1 (6 bases). CDR1 is LNHDA, CDR2 SQIVND, per germline (reference sequence). Between the trimmed V and J ends, which lost 1 base and 7 bases, there was a span of 14 bases. The length of the CDR3 is 15 residues. In nucleotides, the CDR3 is TGTGCCAGTAGTATAGGAGGGACAATGAAGCAGCCCCAGCATTTT. It yields the protein CASSIGGTMKQPQHF. Full variable domain (remainder filled in from reference TRBV19 and TRBJ1-5): DGGITQSPKYLFRKEGQNVTLSCEQNLNHDAMYWYRQDPGQGLRLIYYSQIVNDFQKGDIAEGYSVSREKKESFPLTVTSAQKNPTAFYLCASSIGGTMKQPQHFGDGTRLSIL.